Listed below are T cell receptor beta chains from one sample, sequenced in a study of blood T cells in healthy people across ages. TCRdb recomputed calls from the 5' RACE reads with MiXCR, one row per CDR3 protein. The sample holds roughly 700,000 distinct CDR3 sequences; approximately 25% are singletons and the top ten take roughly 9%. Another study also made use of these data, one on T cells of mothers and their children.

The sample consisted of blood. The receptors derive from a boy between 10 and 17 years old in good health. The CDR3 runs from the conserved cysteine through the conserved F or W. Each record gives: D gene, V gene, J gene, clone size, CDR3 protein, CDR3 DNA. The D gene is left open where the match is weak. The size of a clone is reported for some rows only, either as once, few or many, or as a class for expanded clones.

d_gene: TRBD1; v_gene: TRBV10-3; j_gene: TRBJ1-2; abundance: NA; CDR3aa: CAISGPDRGDGYTF; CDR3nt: TGTGCCATCAGCGGACCGGACAGGGGGGATGGCTACACCTTC
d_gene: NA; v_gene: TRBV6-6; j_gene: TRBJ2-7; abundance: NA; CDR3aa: CASTMVGETYEQYF; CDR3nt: TGTGCCAGTACCATGGTGGGAGAGACCTACGAGCAGTACTTC
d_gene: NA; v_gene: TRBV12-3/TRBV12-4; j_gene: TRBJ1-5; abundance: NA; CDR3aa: CASSLARSSNQPQHF; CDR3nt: TGTGCCAGCAGTTTAGCTAGATCCAGCAATCAGCCCCAGCATTTT
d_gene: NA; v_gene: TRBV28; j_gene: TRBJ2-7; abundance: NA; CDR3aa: CASSSRLGGEQYF; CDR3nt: TGTGCCAGCAGTTCAAGACTGGGGGGCGAGCAGTACTTC
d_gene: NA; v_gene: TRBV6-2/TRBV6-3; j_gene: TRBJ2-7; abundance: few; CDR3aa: CASTAPLGDYEQYF; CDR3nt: TGTGCCAGCACAGCCCCGCTTGGTGACTACGAGCAGTACTTC
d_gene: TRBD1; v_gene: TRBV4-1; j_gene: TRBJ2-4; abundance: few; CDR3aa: CASSPGQGNIQYF; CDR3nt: TGCGCCAGCAGCCCCGGACAGGGAAACATTCAGTACTTC
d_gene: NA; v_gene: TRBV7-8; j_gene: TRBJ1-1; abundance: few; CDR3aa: CASSARDGNTEAFF; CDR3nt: TGTGCCAGCAGCGCCAGGGACGGTAACACTGAAGCTTTCTTT
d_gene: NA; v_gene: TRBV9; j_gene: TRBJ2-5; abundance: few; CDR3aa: CASSGGQSGETQYF; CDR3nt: TGTGCCAGCAGCGGAGGCCAGAGCGGAGAGACCCAGTACTTC
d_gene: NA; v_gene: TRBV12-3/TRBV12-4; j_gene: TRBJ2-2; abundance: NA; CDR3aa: CASIPDLNTGELFF; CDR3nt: TGTGCCAGCATTCCGGACCTAAACACCGGGGAGCTGTTTTTT
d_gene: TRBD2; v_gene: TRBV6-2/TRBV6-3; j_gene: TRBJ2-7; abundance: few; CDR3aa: CASSPPRGGQYF; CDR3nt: TGTGCCAGCAGTCCCCCACGGGGGGGGCAGTACTTC
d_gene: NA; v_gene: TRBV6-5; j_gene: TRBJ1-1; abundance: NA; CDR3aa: CASSYGGRGNTEAFF; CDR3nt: TGTGCCAGCAGTTATGGTGGCAGGGGAAACACTGAAGCTTTCTTT
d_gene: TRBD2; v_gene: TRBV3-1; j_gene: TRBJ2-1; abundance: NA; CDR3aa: CASTGPSGRVNEQFF; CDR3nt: TGTGCCAGCACCGGACCTAGCGGGCGTGTAAATGAGCAGTTCTTC
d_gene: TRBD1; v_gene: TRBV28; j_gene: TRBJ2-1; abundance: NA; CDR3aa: CAITTGTGGWNEQFF; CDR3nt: TGTGCCATCACAACGGGGACAGGGGGATGGAATGAGCAGTTCTTC
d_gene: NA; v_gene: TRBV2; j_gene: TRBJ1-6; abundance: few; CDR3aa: CASRPWEGGYNSPLHF; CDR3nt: TGTGCCAGCAGACCCTGGGAGGGGGGATATAATTCACCCCTCCACTTT
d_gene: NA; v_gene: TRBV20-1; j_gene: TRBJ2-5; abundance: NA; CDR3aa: CSARGFRGGGSQETQYF; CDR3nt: TGCAGTGCTAGAGGTTTTCGAGGGGGGGGATCTCAAGAGACCCAGTACTTC
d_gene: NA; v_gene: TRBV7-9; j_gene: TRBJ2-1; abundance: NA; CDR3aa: CASSLVEDEQFF; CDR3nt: TGTGCCAGCAGCTTAGTCGAGGATGAGCAGTTCTTC
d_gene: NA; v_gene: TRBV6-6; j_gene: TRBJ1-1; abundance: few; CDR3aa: CASSPRVVYEEAFF; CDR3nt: TGTGCCAGCAGTCCTCGGGTGGTGTATGAAGAAGCTTTCTTT
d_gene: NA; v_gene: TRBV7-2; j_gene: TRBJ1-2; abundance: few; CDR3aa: CASSLVTYLGDTF; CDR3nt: TGTGCCAGCAGCTTAGTGACATACCTGGGAGACACCTTC
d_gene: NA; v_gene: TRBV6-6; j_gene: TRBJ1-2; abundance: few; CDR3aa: CASRYREDYGYTF; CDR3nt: TGTGCCAGCAGGTACAGGGAGGACTATGGCTACACCTTC
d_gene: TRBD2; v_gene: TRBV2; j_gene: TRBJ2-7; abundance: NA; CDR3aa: CASKGAGGHPYEQYF; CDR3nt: TGTGCCAGCAAGGGAGCGGGAGGCCACCCCTACGAGCAGTACTTC
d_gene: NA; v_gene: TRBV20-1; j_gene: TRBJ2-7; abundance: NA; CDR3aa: CSAMIGVGEQYF; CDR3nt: TGCAGTGCTATGATCGGGGTGGGCGAGCAGTACTTC
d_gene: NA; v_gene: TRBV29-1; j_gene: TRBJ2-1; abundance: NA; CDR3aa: CSVDVPGDEQFF; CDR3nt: TGCAGCGTTGATGTCCCTGGAGATGAGCAGTTCTTC
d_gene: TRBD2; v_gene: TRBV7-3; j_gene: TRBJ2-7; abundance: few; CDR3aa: CASRSSGGAYEQYF; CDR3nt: TGTGCCAGCAGGTCTAGCGGGGGGGCCTACGAGCAGTACTTC
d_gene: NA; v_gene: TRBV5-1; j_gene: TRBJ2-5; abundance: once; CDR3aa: CASSPVGGGGETQYF; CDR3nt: TGCGCCAGCAGCCCGGTCGGGGGAGGTGGTGAGACCCAGTACTTC
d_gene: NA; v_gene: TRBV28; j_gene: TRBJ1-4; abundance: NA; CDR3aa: CASSLIQANEKLFF; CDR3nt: TGTGCCAGCAGTTTAATACAAGCTAATGAAAAACTGTTTTTT
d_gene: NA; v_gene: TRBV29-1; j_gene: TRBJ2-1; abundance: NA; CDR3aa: CSVPKGTYLHNEQFF; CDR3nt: TGCAGCGTCCCAAAAGGAACATACCTACACAATGAGCAGTTCTTC
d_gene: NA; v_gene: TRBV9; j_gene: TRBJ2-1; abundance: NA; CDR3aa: CASSVLAGASNEQFF; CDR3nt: TGTGCCAGCAGCGTCCTAGCCGGCGCCAGCAATGAGCAGTTCTTC
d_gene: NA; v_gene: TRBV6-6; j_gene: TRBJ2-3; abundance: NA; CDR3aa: CASSFSQGRGADTQYF; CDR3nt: TGTGCCAGCAGTTTCTCACAGGGCCGGGGGGCAGATACGCAGTATTTT
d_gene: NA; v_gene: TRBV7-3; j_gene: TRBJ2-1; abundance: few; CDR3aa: CASSATGLLYNEQFF; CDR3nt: TGTGCCAGCAGCGCCACAGGGCTCCTCTACAATGAGCAGTTCTTC
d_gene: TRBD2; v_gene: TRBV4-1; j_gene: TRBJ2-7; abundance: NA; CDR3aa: CASSQGVTSEYEQYF; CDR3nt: TGCGCCAGCAGCCAAGGGGTAACTAGCGAGTACGAGCAGTACTTC
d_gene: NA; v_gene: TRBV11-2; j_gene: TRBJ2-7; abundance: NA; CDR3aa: CASSSYGRAQLEQYF; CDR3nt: TGTGCCAGCAGCTCGTATGGGCGGGCCCAGCTCGAGCAGTACTTC
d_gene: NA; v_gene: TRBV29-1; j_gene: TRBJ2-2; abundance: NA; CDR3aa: CSARGMNTGELFF; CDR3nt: TGCAGCGCCCGCGGGATGAACACCGGGGAGCTGTTTTTT
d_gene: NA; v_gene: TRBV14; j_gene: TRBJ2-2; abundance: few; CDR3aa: CASSQARIGELFF; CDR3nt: TGTGCCAGCAGCCAAGCACGGATCGGGGAGCTGTTTTTT
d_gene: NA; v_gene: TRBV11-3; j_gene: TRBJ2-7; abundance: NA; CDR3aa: CASSLDLGSTDRSEQYF; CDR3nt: TGTGCCAGCAGCTTAGATTTGGGGTCTACCGACCGCTCCGAGCAGTACTTC
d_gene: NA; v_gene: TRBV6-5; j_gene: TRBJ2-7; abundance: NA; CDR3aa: CASSYPSTRLQYEQYF; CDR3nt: TGTGCCAGCAGTTACCCCTCGACCAGATTACAATACGAGCAGTACTTC
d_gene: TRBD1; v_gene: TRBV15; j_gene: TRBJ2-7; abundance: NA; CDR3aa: CATSRDWGQGSYEQYF; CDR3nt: TGTGCCACCAGCAGAGATTGGGGACAGGGCTCCTACGAGCAGTACTTC
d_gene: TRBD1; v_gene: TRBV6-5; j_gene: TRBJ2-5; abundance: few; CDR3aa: CASSRQGETQYF; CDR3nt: TGTGCCAGCAGTAGACAGGGAGAGACCCAGTACTTC
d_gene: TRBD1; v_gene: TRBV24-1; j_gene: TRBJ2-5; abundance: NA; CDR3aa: CATSLGQGSGETQYF; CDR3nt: TGTGCCACCAGTCTGGGACAGGGATCGGGAGAGACCCAGTACTTC
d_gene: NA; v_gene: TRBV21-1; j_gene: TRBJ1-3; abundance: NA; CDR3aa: CASRPVWAQQNTIYF; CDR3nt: TGTGCCAGCAGACCTGTATGGGCCCAACAGAACACCATATATTTT
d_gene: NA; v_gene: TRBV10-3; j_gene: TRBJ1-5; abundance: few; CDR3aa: CAISESYQPQHF; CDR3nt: TGTGCCATCAGCGAATCATACCAGCCCCAGCATTTT
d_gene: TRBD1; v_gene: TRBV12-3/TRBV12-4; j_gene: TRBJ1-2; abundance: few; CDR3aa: CASTGTGGNYGYTF; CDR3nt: TGTGCCAGCACCGGGACAGGGGGCAACTATGGCTACACCTTC
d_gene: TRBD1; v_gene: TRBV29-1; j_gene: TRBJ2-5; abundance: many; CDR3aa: CSGGQGQETQYF; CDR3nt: TGCAGCGGGGGGCAGGGACAGGAGACCCAGTACTTC
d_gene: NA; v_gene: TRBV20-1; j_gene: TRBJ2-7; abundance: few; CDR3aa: CSARDSVGGGYEQYF; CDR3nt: TGCAGTGCTAGAGATAGCGTAGGTGGGGGCTACGAGCAGTACTTC
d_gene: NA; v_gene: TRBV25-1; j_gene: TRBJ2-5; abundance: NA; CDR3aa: CASSSRGGLQYF; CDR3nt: TGTGCCAGCAGTTCCCGCGGAGGACTCCAGTACTTC
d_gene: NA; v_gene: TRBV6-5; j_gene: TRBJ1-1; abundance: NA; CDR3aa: CASRKGRVKTEAFF; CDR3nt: TGTGCCAGCAGGAAAGGTCGAGTGAAGACTGAAGCTTTCTTT
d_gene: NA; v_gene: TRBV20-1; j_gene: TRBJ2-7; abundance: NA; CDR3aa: CSLSTGTYEQYF; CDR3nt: TGCAGTTTGTCGACTGGCACCTACGAGCAGTACTTC
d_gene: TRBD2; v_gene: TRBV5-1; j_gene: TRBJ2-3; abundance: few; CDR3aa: CASSLETATGGTSTDTQYF; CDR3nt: TGCGCCAGCAGCTTGGAGACGGCGACGGGAGGAACTAGCACAGATACGCAGTATTTT
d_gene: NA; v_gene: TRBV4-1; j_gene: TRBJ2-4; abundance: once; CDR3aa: CASSQESGPRDIQYF; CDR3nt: TGCGCCAGCAGCCAAGAAAGCGGGCCAAGGGACATTCAGTACTTC